This T cell receptor beta chain was profiled in a study of blood T cell repertoires in COVID-19. This CDR3 has 16 residues. The J segment lost 5 bases and the V segment lost 3 bases, leaving 11 bases of the junction unmatched. The germline V gene has CDR1 LGHNA and CDR2 YNFKEQ. TCRdb's table, derived via immunoSEQ multiplex PCR, lists solely in-frame clones and lacks some. The sample has around 320,000 clones; 75% to 85% are singletons. The sequencing sample was made of peripheral blood. The clonotype originates from a human donor in a cohort sampled during active COVID-19. The rearrangement joins TRBV4-2 to TRBJ2-3; 7 positions match TRBD1. The CDR3, as DNA: TGTGCCAGCAGCCAGGGCTTACAGGGGATGGGAGATACGCAGTATTTT. Its translation is CASSQGLQGMGDTQYF.